This is a list of T cell receptor beta chains from one sample in a study of blood T cell repertoires in COVID-19. This table comes from immunoSEQ multiplex PCR, and its TCRdb copy is limited to in-frame clones, with some not included. This sample has approximately 210,000 clones, with around 88% found just once. Sequenced: PBMCs or T cells enriched from blood (not recorded which). The receptors shown here come from a woman between 50 and 59 years old with acute COVID-19. CDR3s include the opening cysteine and the closing phenylalanine or tryptophan. A D gene is named only where the DNA matches it firmly. Size is omitted from some rows. Given values are once, few, many or a class for expanded clones.

v_call,j_call,clone_size,d_call,cdr3_aa,cdr3_nt
TRBV7-3,TRBJ2-5,.,.,CASSFAGLGSTQYF,TGTGCCAGCAGCTTCGCGGGTTTGGGGTCGACCCAGTACTTC
TRBV5-6,TRBJ1-5,.,.,CASSHWGSPNSNQPQHF,TGTGCCAGCAGCCACTGGGGCAGTCCTAATAGCAATCAGCCCCAGCATTTT
TRBV28,TRBJ2-1,.,.,CASRHQGAGGIDEQFF,TGTGCCAGCAGACACCAGGGGGCGGGAGGGATCGATGAGCAGTTCTTC
TRBV4-3,TRBJ2-7,.,.,CASSQDRLARSGEQYF,TGCGCCAGCAGCCAAGATAGGCTTGCTAGATCGGGGGAGCAGTACTTC
TRBV7-2,TRBJ2-3,.,TRBD1,CASSFDRGLGDTQYF,TGTGCCAGCAGCTTCGACAGGGGGCTCGGAGATACGCAGTATTTT
TRBV4-2,TRBJ2-7,.,TRBD1,CASSQDSGFGTARVKQYF,TGTGCCAGCAGCCAAGATTCGGGGTTCGGGACAGCCAGGGTAAAGCAGTACTTC
TRBV7-6,TRBJ2-2,once,TRBD1,CASSPRTGLNTGELFF,TGTGCCAGCAGCCCACGGACAGGACTCAACACCGGGGAGCTGTTTTTT
TRBV27,TRBJ1-1,.,.,CASSLYPGLAEAFF,TGTGCCAGCAGTTTATACCCCGGACTAGCTGAAGCTTTCTTT
TRBV28,TRBJ2-7,.,TRBD1,CASRIPGQVGEQYF,TGTGCCAGCAGGATTCCGGGACAGGTGGGCGAGCAGTACTTC
TRBV27,TRBJ2-3,.,.,CASSPDSPADTQYF,TGTGCCAGCAGTCCTGACAGTCCCGCAGATACGCAGTATTTT
TRBV25-1,TRBJ2-7,.,.,CASSERGIGSYEQYF,TGTGCCAGCAGTGAAAGGGGTATAGGCTCCTACGAGCAGTACTTC
TRBV4-2,TRBJ2-5,.,TRBD1,CASSPGNVDRETQYF,TGTGCCAGCAGCCCAGGGAACGTGGACAGGGAGACCCAGTACTTC
TRBV30,TRBJ1-5,.,TRBD1,CAWGTGAFYSNQPQHF,TGTGCCTGGGGGACAGGAGCCTTCTATAGCAATCAGCCCCAGCATTTT
TRBV5-5,TRBJ1-1,.,.,CASSLGQGGTEAFF,TGTGCCAGCAGCTTAGGGCAGGGAGGCACTGAAGCTTTCTTT
TRBV30,TRBJ1-1,.,.,CACRHYTEAFF,TGTGCCTGCAGACACTACACTGAAGCTTTCTTT
TRBV10-3,TRBJ2-1,once,.,CAIRWDSSYNEQFF,TGTGCCATCCGATGGGACTCTTCTTACAATGAGCAGTTCTTC
TRBV4-2,TRBJ1-6,.,TRBD1,CASSPGQGQYNSPLHF,TGTGCCAGCAGCCCTGGACAGGGACAATATAATTCACCCCTCCACTTT
TRBV7-9,TRBJ2-1,.,TRBD2,CASRLAASYNEQFF,TGTGCCAGCAGACTAGCGGCTTCCTACAATGAGCAGTTCTTC
TRBV7-9,TRBJ2-7,.,TRBD1,CASSNRDSPYEQYF,TGTGCCAGCAGCAACCGGGACAGCCCCTACGAGCAGTACTTC
TRBV19,TRBJ1-1,.,.,CATSLRRVANTEAFF,TGTGCCACCTCCCTACGCCGGGTAGCGAACACTGAAGCTTTCTTT
TRBV6-5,TRBJ2-3,.,TRBD1,CASRLRDRSTDTQYF,TGTGCCAGCAGACTCCGGGACAGGAGCACAGATACGCAGTATTTT
TRBV7-9,TRBJ2-7,.,.,CASSLPRIPHEQYF,TGTGCCAGCAGCTTACCTAGGATTCCCCACGAGCAGTACTTC
TRBV11-2,TRBJ2-1,.,.,CASSLSGLSWALNEQFF,TGTGCCAGCAGCCTATCAGGGCTGTCCTGGGCACTTAATGAGCAGTTCTTC
TRBV27,TRBJ2-7,.,.,CASSFVPTAYEQYF,TGTGCCAGCAGTTTTGTGCCGACAGCCTACGAGCAGTACTTC
TRBV7-6,TRBJ2-1,.,.,CASSLTAGNNEQFF,TGTGCCAGCAGCTTAACAGCAGGGAACAATGAGCAGTTCTTC
TRBV5-1,TRBJ1-4,.,.,CASSLQGIREKLFF,TGCGCCAGCAGCTTACAGGGAATAAGAGAAAAACTGTTTTTT
TRBV27,TRBJ2-1,.,TRBD2,CASSIGLAGGNEQFF,TGTGCCAGCAGCATTGGACTAGCGGGAGGCAATGAGCAGTTCTTC
TRBV7-9,TRBJ2-3,.,.,CASSVRDWYTDTQYF,TGTGCCAGCAGCGTCCGGGACTGGTACACAGATACGCAGTATTTT
TRBV7-3,TRBJ2-5,.,TRBD1,CASSYYGTAGETQYF,TGTGCCAGCAGCTACTACGGGACAGCTGGAGAGACCCAGTACTTC
TRBV2,TRBJ1-1,.,TRBD1,CASSSQGATTEAFF,TGTGCCAGCAGCTCCCAGGGGGCAACTACTGAAGCTTTCTTT
TRBV6-2/TRBV6-3,TRBJ2-7,.,.,CASSPHEILSYEQYF,TGTGCCAGCAGCCCCCATGAGATTCTCTCCTACGAGCAGTACTTC
TRBV7-9,TRBJ2-1,.,TRBD2,CASSLGKLAANNEQFF,TGTGCCAGCAGCTTAGGTAAACTAGCGGCGAACAATGAGCAGTTCTTC
TRBV10-2,TRBJ1-2,.,TRBD1,CASSGTGEYGYTF,TGCGCCAGCAGCGGGACAGGGGAGTATGGCTACACCTTC
TRBV5-1,TRBJ2-3,.,.,CASSPARVNVADTQYF,TGCGCCAGCAGCCCGGCCAGGGTTAATGTAGCAGATACGCAGTATTTT
TRBV19,TRBJ2-7,.,TRBD1,CASSIVGQGAYEQYF,TGTGCCAGTAGTATTGTGGGACAGGGGGCCTACGAGCAGTACTTC
TRBV16,TRBJ1-2,once,.,CASSQVESYGYTF,TGTGCCAGCAGCCAAGTAGAGAGTTATGGCTACACCTTC
TRBV5-4,TRBJ1-5,.,.,CASSLDGQLSNQPQHF,TGTGCCAGCAGCTTGGACGGACAACTTAGCAATCAGCCCCAGCATTTT
TRBV7-9,TRBJ2-1,.,.,CASSLDRVGELFF,TGTGCCAGCAGCTTAGATCGGGTAGGGGAATTGTTCTTC
TRBV29-1,TRBJ2-5,once,.,CSVADSLETQYF,TGCAGCGTCGCGGACAGTTTGGAGACCCAGTACTTC
TRBV6-6,TRBJ1-5,once,TRBD1,CASSYGTAPNQPQHF,TGTGCCAGCAGTTACGGGACAGCCCCCAATCAGCCCCAGCATTTT
TRBV3-1/TRBV3-2,TRBJ2-2,.,TRBD2,CASSHVTGTSGTWGTGELFF,TGTGCCAGCAGCCATGTAACCGGGACTAGCGGGACGTGGGGGACCGGGGAGCTGTTTTTT
TRBV23-1,TRBJ2-7,.,.,CASSSWGRVAYEQYF,TGCGCCAGCAGTTCGTGGGGCAGGGTGGCCTACGAGCAGTACTTC
TRBV5-1,TRBJ2-1,.,TRBD2,CASSPGLADYNEQFF,TGCGCCAGCAGCCCGGGACTAGCGGACTACAATGAGCAGTTCTTC
TRBV5-5,TRBJ1-2,.,.,CASSAPGLYGYTF,TGTGCCAGCAGCGCTCCGGGTTTGTATGGCTACACCTTC
TRBV5-1,TRBJ2-7,.,TRBD1,CASSLDAGTGTYEQYF,TGCGCCAGCAGCTTGGACGCGGGGACAGGCACCTACGAGCAGTACTTC
TRBV7-2,TRBJ2-5,.,.,CASSLAGGQETQYF,TGTGCCAGCAGCTTAGCCGGGGGACAAGAGACCCAGTACTTC
TRBV19,TRBJ2-5,.,TRBD1,CASSPQGKETQYF,TGTGCCAGTAGTCCACAGGGGAAAGAGACCCAGTACTTC
TRBV18,TRBJ1-1,once,.,CASSATQGNTEAFF,TGTGCCAGCTCAGCCACCCAGGGGAACACTGAAGCTTTCTTT
TRBV5-1,TRBJ2-7,.,TRBD2,CASSLELAGGLGEQYF,TGCGCCAGCAGCTTGGAGCTAGCGGGAGGGCTGGGCGAGCAGTACTTC
TRBV7-2,TRBJ1-2,.,TRBD1,CASSRPGQGNGYTF,TGTGCCAGCAGTCGACCGGGACAGGGGAATGGCTACACCTTC